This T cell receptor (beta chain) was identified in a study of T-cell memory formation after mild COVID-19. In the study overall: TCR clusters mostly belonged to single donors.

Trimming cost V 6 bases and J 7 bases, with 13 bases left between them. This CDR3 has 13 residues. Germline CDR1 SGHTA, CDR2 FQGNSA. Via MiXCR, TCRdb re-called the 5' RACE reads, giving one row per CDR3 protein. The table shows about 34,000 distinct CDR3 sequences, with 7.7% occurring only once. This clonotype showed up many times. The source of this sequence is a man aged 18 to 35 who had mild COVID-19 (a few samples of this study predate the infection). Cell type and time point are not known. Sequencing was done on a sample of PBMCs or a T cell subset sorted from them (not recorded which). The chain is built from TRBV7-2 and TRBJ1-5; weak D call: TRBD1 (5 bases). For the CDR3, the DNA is TGTGCCAGCAGTTCCCAGGGTGACCAGCCCCAGCATTTT. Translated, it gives CASSSQGDQPQHF.